Presented here are 3 T cell receptor beta chains from one specimen sequenced in a study of cytomegalovirus exposure and HLA in healthy donors. 60 Vbeta and 13 Jbeta primers were used in PCR. Using immunoSEQ multiplex PCR, the repertoire was profiled, and TCRdb retains in-frame clones only, with some absent. The table shows around 89,000 clones, with more than 70% occurring only once. Sequencing input: PBMCs. These receptors were obtained from a man aged 35-49 years in good health and CMV-seronegative.

V usage is TRBV27 and J usage is TRBJ2-7; 8 bases are a match to TRBD1. With V trimmed by 4 bases and J by 3 bases, 5 bases remained unmatched. Germline assignment: CDR1 MNHEY and CDR2 SMNVEV (reference sequence). The CDR3 runs to 14 residues. CDR3 DNA sequence: TGTGCCAGCAGTTCGCGACAGGGGATCTACGAGCAGTACTTC. Its translation is CASSSRQGIYEQYF.

On this clone itself: The identical CDR3 is also encoded by other nucleotide sequences in the sample. V and J are TRBV18 and TRBJ1-1, with D maybe TRBD1 (6 bases). The V gene lost 2 bases and the J gene lost 1 base, with 11 bases spanning the gap. This CDR3 contains 15 residues. CDR1 KGHSH and CDR2 LQKENI come from the germline V gene. CDR3 nucleotide sequence: TGTGCCAGCTCACCATACCAGGGGTCGAACACTGAAGCTTTCTTT. Protein sequence: CASSPYQGSNTEAFF.

The chain carries TRBV5-8 and TRBJ2-7, with 9 positions matching TRBD1. The CDR3 runs 15 residues. The ends lost 2 bases at V and 5 bases at J; junction bases unmatched: 8. Germline CDR1 is SGHTS and CDR2 is YDEGEE. The CDR3 here is CASSFRGQGHDEQYF. The CDR3 coding sequence is TGTGCCAGCAGCTTTCGAGGACAGGGGCACGACGAGCAGTACTTC.